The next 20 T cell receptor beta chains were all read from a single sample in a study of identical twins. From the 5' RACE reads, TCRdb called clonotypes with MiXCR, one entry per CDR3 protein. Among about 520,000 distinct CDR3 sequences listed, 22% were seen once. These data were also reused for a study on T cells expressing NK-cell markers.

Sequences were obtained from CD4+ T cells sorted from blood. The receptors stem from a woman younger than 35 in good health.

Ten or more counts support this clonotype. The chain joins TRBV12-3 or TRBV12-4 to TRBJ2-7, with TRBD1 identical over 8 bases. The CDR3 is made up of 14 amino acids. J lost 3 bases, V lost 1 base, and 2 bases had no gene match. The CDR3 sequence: CASSLGTGFYEQYF. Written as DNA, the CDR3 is TGTGCCAGCAGTTTAGGGACAGGGTTCTACGAGCAGTACTTC.

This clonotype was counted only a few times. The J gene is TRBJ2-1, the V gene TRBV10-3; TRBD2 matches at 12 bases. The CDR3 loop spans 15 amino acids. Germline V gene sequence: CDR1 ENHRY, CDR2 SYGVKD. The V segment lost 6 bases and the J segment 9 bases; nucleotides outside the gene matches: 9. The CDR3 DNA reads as TGTGCCATCAGGACTAGCGGGAGACGGGATGGTGAGCAGTTCTTC. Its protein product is CAIRTSGRRDGEQFF.

The CDR3 sequence is CSVASWTGELFF. The CDR3 nucleotides read TGCAGCGTTGCTAGCTGGACCGGGGAGCTGTTTTTT. The J gene is TRBJ2-2, the V gene TRBV29-1; TRBD2 might be the D (5 bases). The CDR3 covers 12 residues. V lost 4 bases and J 5 bases, leaving 8 bases between the germline ends. Germline CDR1 is SQVTM and CDR2 is ANQGSEA.

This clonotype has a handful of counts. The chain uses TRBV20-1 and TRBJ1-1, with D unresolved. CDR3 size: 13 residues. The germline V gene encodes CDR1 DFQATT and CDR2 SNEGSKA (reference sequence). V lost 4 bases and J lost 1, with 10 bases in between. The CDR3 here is CSATRAGNTEAFF. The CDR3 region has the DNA TGCAGTGCTACAAGGGCCGGGAACACTGAAGCTTTCTTT.

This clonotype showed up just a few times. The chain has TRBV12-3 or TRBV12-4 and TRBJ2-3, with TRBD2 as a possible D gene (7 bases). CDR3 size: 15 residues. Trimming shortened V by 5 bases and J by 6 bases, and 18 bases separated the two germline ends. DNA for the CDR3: TGTGCCAGCAGTGGGGGCCTTTGGGGGGGGGATACGCAGTATTTT. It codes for CASSGGLWGGDTQYF.

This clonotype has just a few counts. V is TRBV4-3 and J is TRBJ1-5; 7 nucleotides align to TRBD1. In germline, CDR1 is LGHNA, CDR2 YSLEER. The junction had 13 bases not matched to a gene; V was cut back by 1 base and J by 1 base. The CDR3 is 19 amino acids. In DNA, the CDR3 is TGCGCCAGCAGCCAAGGATTTACGCGAGGGGGCTGGAGCAATCAGCCCCAGCATTTT. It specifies CASSQGFTRGGWSNQPQHF.

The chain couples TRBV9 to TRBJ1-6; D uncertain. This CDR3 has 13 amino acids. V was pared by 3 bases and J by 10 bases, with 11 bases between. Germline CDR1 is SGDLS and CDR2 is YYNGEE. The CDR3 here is CASSASPSSPLHF. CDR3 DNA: TGTGCCAGCAGCGCCTCTCCTAGCTCACCCCTCCACTTT.

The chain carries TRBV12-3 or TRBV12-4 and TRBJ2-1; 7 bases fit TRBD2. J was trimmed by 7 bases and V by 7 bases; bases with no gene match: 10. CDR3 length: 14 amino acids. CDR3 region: CASKGRERINEQFF. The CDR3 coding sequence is TGTGCCAGCAAGGGGCGGGAGCGGATAAATGAGCAGTTCTTC.

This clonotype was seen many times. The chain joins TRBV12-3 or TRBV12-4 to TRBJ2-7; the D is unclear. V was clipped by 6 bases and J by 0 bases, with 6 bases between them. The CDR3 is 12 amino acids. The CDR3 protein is CASRASSYEQYF. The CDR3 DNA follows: TGTGCCAGCAGGGCGAGCTCCTACGAGCAGTACTTC.

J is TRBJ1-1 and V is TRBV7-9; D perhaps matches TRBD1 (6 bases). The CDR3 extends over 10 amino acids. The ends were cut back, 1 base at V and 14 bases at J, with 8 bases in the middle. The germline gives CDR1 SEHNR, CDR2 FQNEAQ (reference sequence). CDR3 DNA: TGTGCCAGCAGCTTAGGGGGGGCCTTCTTT. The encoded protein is CASSLGGAFF.

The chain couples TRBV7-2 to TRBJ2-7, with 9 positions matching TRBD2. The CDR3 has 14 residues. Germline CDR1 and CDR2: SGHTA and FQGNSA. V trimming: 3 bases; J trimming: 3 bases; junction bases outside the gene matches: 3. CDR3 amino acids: CASSFTSGYYEQYF. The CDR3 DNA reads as TGTGCCAGCAGCTTTACTAGCGGGTACTACGAGCAGTACTTC. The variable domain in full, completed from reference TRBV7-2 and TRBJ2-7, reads GAGVSQSPSNKVTEKGKDVELRCDPISGHTALYWYRQSLGQGLEFLIYFQGNSAPDKSGLPSDRFSAERTGGSVSTLTIQRTQQEDSAVYLCASSFTSGYYEQYFGPGTRLTVT.

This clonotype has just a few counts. The CDR3 nucleotides are TGTGCCAGCAGCAGACTAGCGGGGTACTCCTACGAGCAGTACTTC. Amino acid sequence: CASSRLAGYSYEQYF. The V gene is TRBV6-2 or TRBV6-3, the J gene TRBJ2-7; 11 nucleotides line up with TRBD2. The J segment lost 0 bases and the V segment lost 6 bases, leaving 4 bases of the junction unmatched. CDR1 MNHEY and CDR2 SVGEGT come from the germline V gene. There are 15 residues in the CDR3.

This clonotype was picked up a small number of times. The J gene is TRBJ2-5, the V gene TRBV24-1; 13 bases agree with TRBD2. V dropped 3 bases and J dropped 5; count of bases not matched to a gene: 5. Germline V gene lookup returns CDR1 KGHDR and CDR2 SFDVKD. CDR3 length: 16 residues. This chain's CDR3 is CATSDPGTSGKETQYF. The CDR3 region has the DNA TGTGCCACCAGTGATCCAGGGACTAGCGGGAAGGAGACCCAGTACTTC.

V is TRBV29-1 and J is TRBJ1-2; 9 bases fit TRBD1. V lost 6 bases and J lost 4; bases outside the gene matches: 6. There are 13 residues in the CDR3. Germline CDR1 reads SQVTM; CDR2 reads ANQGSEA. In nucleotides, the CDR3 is TGCAGCGTCTCGGGACAGGGTAGCTATGGCTACACCTTC. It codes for CSVSGQGSYGYTF.

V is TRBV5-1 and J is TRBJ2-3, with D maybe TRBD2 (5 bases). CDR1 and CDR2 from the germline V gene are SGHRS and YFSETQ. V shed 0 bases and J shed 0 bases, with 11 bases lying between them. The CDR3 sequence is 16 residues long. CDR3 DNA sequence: TGCGCCAGCAGCTTGGCCTACGGGGTTAGCACAGATACGCAGTATTTT. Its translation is CASSLAYGVSTDTQYF.

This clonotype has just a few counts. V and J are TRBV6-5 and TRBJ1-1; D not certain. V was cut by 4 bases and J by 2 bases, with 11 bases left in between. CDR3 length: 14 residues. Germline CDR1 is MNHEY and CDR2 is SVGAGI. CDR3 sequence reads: CASSSQDSNTEAFF. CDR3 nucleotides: TGTGCCAGCAGTTCGCAGGACTCTAACACTGAAGCTTTCTTT.

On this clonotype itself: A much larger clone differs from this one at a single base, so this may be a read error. The CDR3 spells CASSFAGGPYEQYF. The CDR3 nucleotides are TGTGCCAGCAGCTTCGCGGGAGGGCCCTACGAGCAGTACTTC. The V call is TRBV7-2, the J call TRBJ2-7, with 9 bases lining up with TRBD2. The J segment lost 2 bases and the V segment lost 3 bases, leaving 2 bases of the junction unmatched. CDR1 and CDR2 from the germline V gene are SGHTA and FQGNSA. The CDR3 covers 14 residues.

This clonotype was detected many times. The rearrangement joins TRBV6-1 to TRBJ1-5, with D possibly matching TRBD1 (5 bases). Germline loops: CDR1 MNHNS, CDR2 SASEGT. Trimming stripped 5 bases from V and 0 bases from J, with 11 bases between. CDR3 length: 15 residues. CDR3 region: CASSRQPYSNQPQHF. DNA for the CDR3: TGTGCCAGCAGTAGACAGCCTTATAGCAATCAGCCCCAGCATTTT.

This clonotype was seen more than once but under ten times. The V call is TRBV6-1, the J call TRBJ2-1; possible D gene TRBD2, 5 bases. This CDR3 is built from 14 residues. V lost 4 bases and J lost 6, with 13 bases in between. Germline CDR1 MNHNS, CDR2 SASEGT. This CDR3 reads CASSGQTISNEQFF. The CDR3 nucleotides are TGTGCCAGCAGTGGTCAGACTATATCCAATGAGCAGTTCTTC.

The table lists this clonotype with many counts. This CDR3 reads CASMEGLTVQETQYF. In nucleotides, the CDR3 is TGTGCCAGCATGGAGGGTTTGACAGTCCAAGAGACCCAGTACTTC. The V call is TRBV5-6, the J call TRBJ2-5, with D possibly being TRBD2 (6 bases). Trimming pared 6 bases from V and 1 base from J, leaving 16 bases between. Germline CDR1 is SGHDT and CDR2 is YYEEEE. This CDR3 comprises 15 residues.